The 6 T cell receptor beta chains presented below share a single source sample, sequenced in a study of T-cell reconstitution after alpha-beta-depleted transplantation in children. It was with unique molecular identifiers that the TCRbeta library was prepared. TCRdb re-called the PCR reads with MiXCR, one entry per CDR3 protein. The sample has hundreds of thousands of distinct CDR3 sequences; about a sixth are singletons. The sequencing used PBMCs, mostly from graft donor cells, collected 360 days after TCRalphabeta/CD19-depleted stem cell transplant. These receptor sequences come from a male patient aged 2-9 years who had a stem cell transplant for acute lymphoblastic leukemia, so the T cells may come from the graft donor.

This clonotype was observed a handful of times. The chain uses TRBV20-1 and TRBJ2-5; D not certain. The germline V gene encodes CDR1 DFQATT and CDR2 SNEGSKA (reference sequence). V lost 6 bases, J lost 4 bases, and 15 bases lay in between. This CDR3 is 13 amino acids long. Here the CDR3 DNA reads TGCAGTGCGTCCGACCCTTGGGGAGAGACCCAGTACTTC. It yields the protein CSASDPWGETQYF.

This clonotype was detected only a few times. The chain carries TRBV7-2 and TRBJ2-2, with 9 positions matching TRBD2. The germline V gene has CDR1 SGHTA and CDR2 FQGNSA. V dropped 4 bases and J dropped 6; count of bases not matched to a gene: 12. CDR3 length: 17 residues. CDR3 coding DNA: TGTGCCAGCAGCTCACCCAGGGCGGGAGGGTTACCCGGGGAGCTGTTTTTT. Translated, it gives CASSSPRAGGLPGELFF. The variable domain in full, with the rest retrieved from reference TRBV7-2 and TRBJ2-2, is GAGVSQSPSNKVTEKGKDVELRCDPISGHTALYWYRQSLGQGLEFLIYFQGNSAPDKSGLPSDRFSAERTGGSVSTLTIQRTQQEDSAVYLCASSSPRAGGLPGELFFGEGSRLTVL.

The rearrangement uses TRBV4-2 and TRBJ2-6, with D hard to call. The V gene lost 4 bases and the J gene lost 1 base, with 11 bases spanning the gap. The CDR3 is 16 amino acids. Germline V lookup: CDR1 LGHNA, CDR2 YNFKEQ. The CDR3 region is CASSLRVDSGANVLTF. The DNA of the CDR3 is TGTGCCAGCAGCCTCCGAGTTGATTCTGGGGCCAACGTCCTGACTTTC.

The table lists this clonotype with many counts. V usage is TRBV12-3 or TRBV12-4 and J usage is TRBJ2-1; 7 nucleotides match TRBD1. This CDR3 is built from 15 residues. V dropped 2 bases and J dropped 5; count of bases not matched to a gene: 6. The CDR3 protein is CASSLNRGRNNEQFF. CDR3 DNA sequence: TGTGCCAGCAGTTTAAACAGGGGTAGAAACAATGAGCAGTTCTTC.

This clonotype has only a few counts. This rearrangement joins TRBV4-2 to TRBJ2-7; D ambiguous. Germline V lookup: CDR1 LGHNA, CDR2 YNFKEQ. The ends were cut back, 0 bases at V and 7 bases at J, with 10 bases in the middle. The CDR3 consists of 13 residues. CDR3 in amino acids: CASSQDIFREQYF. For the CDR3, the DNA is TGTGCCAGCAGCCAAGATATCTTTCGGGAGCAGTACTTC.

This clonotype has only a few counts. The V call is TRBV7-9, the J call TRBJ2-3, with 7 nucleotides matching TRBD2. Trimming at V came to 3 bases and at J to 0 bases, leaving 9 bases not matched to a gene. The CDR3 is 17 amino acids. Germline values: CDR1 SEHNR, CDR2 FQNEAQ (reference sequence). The CDR3 nucleotides are TGTGCCAGCAGCTTTCTCTCACTAGCGTTTAGCACAGATACGCAGTATTTT. Translated, it gives CASSFLSLAFSTDTQYF.